Below, 21 T cell receptor beta chains from the same sample are listed, as sequenced in a study of CD8+ T cells in alopecia areata. Extraction of RNA preceded its reverse transcription into cDNA, which served as the sequencing template. The repertoire was sequenced with immunoSEQ multiplex PCR; TCRdb's copy has only in-frame clones and lacks some. Of 150,000 to 200,000 clones listed, 67% are singletons. The sequencing here drew on CD8+ T cells sorted from blood, taken at week 0. The receptors here all came from a human donor with alopecia areata.

This sequence joins TRBV18 and TRBJ2-4; the D is unclear. V lost 5 bases to trimming and J lost 11 bases, with 31 bases between them. CDR3 size: 18 residues. Germline CDR1 KGHSH, CDR2 LQKENI. Here the CDR3 DNA reads TGTGCCAGCTCAACCACCGAACAGAAACACCCCCGGCCAAAGGTTCAGTACTTC. It codes for CASSTTEQKHPRPKVQYF.

The chain carries TRBV29-1 and TRBJ2-3, with D possibly being TRBD2 (6 bases). CDR1 is SQVTM and CDR2 is ANQGSEA in the germline V gene. The germline V and J ends were trimmed by 7 bases and 6 bases, with 14 bases remaining between them. The CDR3 spans 12 residues. The CDR3: CSGLLRGDTQYF. In nucleotides, the CDR3 is TGCAGCGGCCTTCTCCGGGGGGATACGCAGTATTTT.

The J gene is TRBJ2-7, the V gene TRBV28; the D is unclear. The CDR3 totals 11 residues. Germline V gene lookup returns CDR1 MDHEN and CDR2 SYDVKM. The ends were cut back, 11 bases at V and 4 bases at J, with 12 bases in the middle. Here the CDR3 reads CAGSKGYEQYF. CDR3 bases: TGTGCCGGATCCAAAGGGTACGAGCAGTACTTC.

J is TRBJ2-5 and V is TRBV27; D is perhaps TRBD2 (5 bases). The CDR3 extends over 16 amino acids. Germline V gene lookup returns CDR1 MNHEY and CDR2 SMNVEV (reference sequence). V was clipped by 9 bases and J by 1 base, with 21 bases between them. In DNA form, the CDR3 reads TGTGCCAGTGACTGGTTTAGCGAGCCCCTCCAAGAGACCCAGTACTTC. It translates to CASDWFSEPLQETQYF.

The gene calls are TRBV5-4 and TRBJ2-7, with 7 bases matching TRBD1. Germline V lookup: CDR1 SGHNT, CDR2 YYREEE (reference sequence). The J segment lost 5 bases and the V segment lost 5 bases, leaving 4 bases of the junction unmatched. This CDR3 region has 12 residues. In DNA, the CDR3 is TGTGCCAGCAGACAGGGGATGAACGAGCAGTACTTC. Its translation is CASRQGMNEQYF. Based on the CDR3 plus reference TRBV5-4 and TRBJ2-7, the full variable domain is ETGVTQSPTHLIKTRGQQVTLRCSSQSGHNTVSWYQQALGQGPQFIFQYYREEENGRGNFPPRFSGLQFPNYSSELNVNALELDDSALYLCASRQGMNEQYFGPGTRLTVT.

This clone was found a few times. V usage is TRBV5-6 and J usage is TRBJ2-1; the match to TRBD1 covers 11 bases. Unmatched junction bases numbered 5, after V lost 2 bases and J lost 7 bases. There are 15 residues in the CDR3. From germline, CDR1 is SGHDT and CDR2 YYEEEE. The CDR3 DNA is TGTGCCAGCAGCTTCGGACAGGGGGCAGGGAATGAGCAGTTCTTC. This gives the protein CASSFGQGAGNEQFF.

This clone was detected once. The chain carries TRBV27 and TRBJ1-4, with 11 nucleotides matching TRBD1. This CDR3 region has 17 residues. V shed 5 bases, J shed 3 bases, and the junction held 8 bases outside the gene matches. Germline V gene data show CDR1 as MNHEY and CDR2 as SMNVEV (reference sequence). The CDR3 loop is CASSRRDRGYANEKLFF. The CDR3 coding sequence is TGTGCCAGCAGTCGCAGGGACAGGGGGTATGCTAATGAAAAACTGTTTTTT.

The chain combines TRBV10-3 with TRBJ2-3; 7 bases match TRBD2. This CDR3 has 16 amino acids. The J segment lost 0 bases and the V segment lost 7 bases, leaving 10 bases of the junction unmatched. Per germline, CDR1 ENHRY and CDR2 SYGVKD. The CDR3 spells CAITEEAGTSTDTQYF. For the CDR3, the DNA is TGTGCCATCACCGAGGAAGCGGGAACTAGCACAGATACGCAGTATTTT.

The chain uses TRBV5-6 and TRBJ1-4; D gene ambiguous. Germline-derived CDR1 and CDR2 are SGHDT and YYEEEE. V was clipped by 4 bases and J by 10 bases, with 17 bases between them. The CDR3 loop spans 14 amino acids. The CDR3 DNA sequence: TGTGCCAGCAGCCTGGAGGGTATGACGGGAAAACTGTTTTTT. It translates to CASSLEGMTGKLFF.

The V call is TRBV5-1, the J call TRBJ2-3; tentatively, D is TRBD2 (6 bases). The ends were cut back, 5 bases at V and 1 base at J, with 14 bases in the middle. Germline values: CDR1 SGHRS, CDR2 YFSETQ. The CDR3 contains 15 residues. CDR3 DNA: TGCGCCAGCAGATCCGGGACTGCAGGCACAGATACGCAGTATTTT. This translates into CASRSGTAGTDTQYF.

The chain recombines TRBV29-1 with TRBJ2-2, with D possibly matching TRBD2 (6 bases). The CDR3 is made up of 12 amino acids. CDR1 and CDR2 (germline): SQVTM, ANQGSEA. V gave up 5 bases and J gave up 6 bases, with 10 bases separating them. CDR3 region: CSVRGVAGELFF. The CDR3 DNA reads TGCAGCGTTCGCGGGGTTGCCGGGGAGCTGTTTTTT.

The rearrangement links TRBV29-1 to TRBJ2-1; 7 nucleotides align to TRBD1. J lost 4 bases, V lost 6 bases, and 9 bases had no gene match. CDR1 SQVTM and CDR2 ANQGSEA come from the germline V gene. The CDR3 sequence is 14 residues long. CDR3 protein: CSVETGKEYNEQFF. DNA of the CDR3: TGCAGCGTCGAGACAGGGAAGGAGTACAATGAGCAGTTCTTC.

The gene calls are TRBV15 and TRBJ2-2; tentative D call: TRBD1 (6 bases). This CDR3 has 17 residues. The V gene lost 3 bases and the J gene lost 7 bases, with 21 bases spanning the gap. From germline, CDR1 is LNHNV and CDR2 YYDKDF (reference sequence). The CDR3 sequence is CATSRGADPLLFGELFF. The CDR3 DNA reads as TGTGCCACCAGCAGGGGGGCGGACCCTCTCTTATTCGGGGAGCTGTTTTTT.

This clone was observed a few times. The rearrangement links TRBV29-1 to TRBJ2-7; 10 bases match TRBD1. CDR1 and CDR2 (germline): SQVTM, ANQGSEA. With V trimmed by 6 bases and J by 3 bases, 8 bases remained unmatched. The CDR3 extends over 14 amino acids. In DNA form, the CDR3 reads TGCAGCGTAGTAAACCGGGACAGGGGCTACGAGCAGTACTTC. Its translation is CSVVNRDRGYEQYF.

The rearrangement joins TRBV2 to TRBJ1-1; D remains ambiguous. This CDR3 is built from 11 residues. The germline V gene has CDR1 SNHLY and CDR2 FYNNEI. The germline V and J ends were trimmed by 6 bases and 3 bases, with 5 bases remaining between them. This CDR3 is CASSAYTEAFF. CDR3 coding DNA: TGTGCCAGCAGCGCCTACACTGAAGCTTTCTTT.

There are a few counts of this clone. V and J are TRBV14 and TRBJ1-6; D gene unclear. The CDR3 is 13 residues long. The germline V and J ends were trimmed by 4 bases and 9 bases, with 10 bases remaining between them. Germline CDR1 SGHDN, CDR2 FVKESK. The CDR3 sequence is CASSPTAGSPLHF. The CDR3 DNA is TGTGCCAGCAGCCCAACAGCGGGTTCACCCCTCCACTTT.

This chain uses TRBV13 with TRBJ2-1; weak D call: TRBD2 (6 bases). Germline V gene data show CDR1 as PRHDT and CDR2 as FYEKMQ (reference sequence). This CDR3 is built from 16 residues. Trimming took off 5 bases at V and 0 bases at J, with 14 bases between the two ends. CDR3 region: CASSLRGGSSYNEQFF. DNA for the CDR3: TGTGCCAGCAGCCTTCGTGGGGGGAGCTCCTACAATGAGCAGTTCTTC.

The chain joins TRBV30 to TRBJ2-3; no clear D. CDR1 is GTSNPN and CDR2 is SVGIG in the germline V gene (reference sequence). The ends were cut back, 1 base at V and 1 base at J, with 6 bases in the middle. The CDR3 length is 13 residues. The CDR3 loop is CAWSGARTDTQYF. Written as DNA, the CDR3 is TGTGCCTGGAGTGGCGCCCGCACAGATACGCAGTATTTT.

This clone was observed a single time. The CDR3 nucleotides read TGCGCCAGCAGCTTGTCTGGCGGGGAAAAGGAGCAGTACTTC. It encodes CASSLSGGEKEQYF. This chain joins TRBV5-1 and TRBJ2-7, with D possibly being TRBD2 (6 bases). Germline lookup yields CDR1 SGHRS and CDR2 YFSETQ. V lost 1 base and J lost 7, with 15 bases in between. The CDR3 runs to 14 residues. Full variable domain (missing parts from reference TRBV5-1 and TRBJ2-7): KAGVTQTPRYLIKTRGQQVTLSCSPISGHRSVSWYQQTPGQGLQFLFEYFSETQRNKGNFPGRFSGRQFSNSRSEMNVSTLELGDSALYLCASSLSGGEKEQYFGPGTRLTVT.

V usage is TRBV2 and J usage is TRBJ2-6; D gene ambiguous. Germline CDR1 reads SNHLY; CDR2 reads FYNNEI. V lost 8 bases and J 0 bases, leaving 14 bases between the germline ends. The CDR3 loop spans 16 amino acids. The CDR3 coding sequence is TGTGCCAGCTTGGTAACCAGAAACTCTGGGGCCAACGTCCTGACTTTC. Protein: CASLVTRNSGANVLTF.

A remark on this clone: Other DNA variants within this sample encode the same CDR3. This chain joins TRBV20-1 and TRBJ1-1, with D hard to call. Germline V gene lookup returns CDR1 DFQATT and CDR2 SNEGSKA (reference sequence). V lost 6 bases to trimming and J lost 0 bases, with 5 bases between them. The CDR3 is made up of 11 amino acids. In DNA form, the CDR3 reads TGCAGTGCACCTTTGAACACTGAAGCTTTCTTT. Protein: CSAPLNTEAFF.